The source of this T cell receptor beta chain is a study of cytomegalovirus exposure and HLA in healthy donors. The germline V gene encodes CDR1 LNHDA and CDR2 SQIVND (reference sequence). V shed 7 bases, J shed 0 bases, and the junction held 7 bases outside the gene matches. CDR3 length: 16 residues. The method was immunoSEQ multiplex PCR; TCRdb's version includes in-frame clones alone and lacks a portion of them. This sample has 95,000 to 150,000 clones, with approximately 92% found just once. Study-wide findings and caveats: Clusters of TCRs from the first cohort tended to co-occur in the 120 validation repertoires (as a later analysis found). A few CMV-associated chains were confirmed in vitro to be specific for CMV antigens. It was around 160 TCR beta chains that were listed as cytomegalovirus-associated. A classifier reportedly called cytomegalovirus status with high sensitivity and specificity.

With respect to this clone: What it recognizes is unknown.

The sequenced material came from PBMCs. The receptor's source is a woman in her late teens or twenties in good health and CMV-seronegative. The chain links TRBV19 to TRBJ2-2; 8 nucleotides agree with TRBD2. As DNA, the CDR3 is TGTGCCAGTAAGACCAGCGGGGGCGCGAACACCGGGGAGCTGTTTTTT. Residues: CASKTSGGANTGELFF.